These 8 T cell receptor beta chains were all obtained from the same sample, sequenced in a study of OX40 agonist ivuxolimab in advanced cancers. Data came from immunoSEQ multiplex PCR; TCRdb stores just in-frame clones and leaves some out. The sample records approximately 79,000 clones, approximately 85% being singletons. Sequencing was performed on CD4+ or CD8+ T cells sorted from blood, taken in a trial of the OX40 agonist ivuxolimab. These receptors came from an adult with an advanced solid tumor such as melanoma, head and neck, liver or kidney cancer.

The chain couples TRBV30 to TRBJ1-2, with 10 bases aligning to TRBD1. Germline V gives CDR1 GTSNPN, CDR2 SVGIG (reference sequence). The CDR3 runs to 17 residues. The ends lost 4 bases at V and 4 bases at J; junction bases unmatched: 15. The chain's CDR3 is CAWTAGTGDTFRYGYTF. The CDR3 bases are TGTGCCTGGACAGCCGGGACAGGGGACACTTTCCGCTATGGCTACACCTTC.

This chain joins TRBV27 and TRBJ1-1; 7 nucleotides agree with TRBD1. The CDR3 spans 11 residues. Germline trimming cut 11 bases from V and 2 bases from J; bases unmatched to any gene: 2. Germline CDR1 MNHEY, CDR2 SMNVEV (reference sequence). The CDR3 here is CAGDRNTEAFF. The CDR3 nucleotides are TGTGCCGGGGACAGAAACACTGAAGCTTTCTTT.

The rearrangement joins TRBV11-2 to TRBJ1-1; D is unresolved. CDR3 size: 13 residues. The V end lost 5 bases, the J end lost 11 bases, and 18 bases lay between the germline ends. The germline V gene encodes CDR1 SGHAT and CDR2 FQNNGV. CDR3 loop: CASSKEGHSMAFF. CDR3 sequence (DNA): TGTGCCAGCAGCAAAGAGGGCCACTCTATGGCTTTCTTT.

This chain uses TRBV5-1 with TRBJ1-2; D unclear. This CDR3 region has 14 residues. The V gene lost 6 bases and the J gene lost 6 bases, with 18 bases spanning the gap. The germline V gene encodes CDR1 SGHRS and CDR2 YFSETQ. The CDR3 DNA reads as TGCGCCAGCACGGCCCTAGTAGGGCGCGATGGCTACACCTTC. Translating gives CASTALVGRDGYTF.

The rearrangement links TRBV6-5 to TRBJ2-1; 10 bases fit TRBD2. Germline values: CDR1 MNHEY, CDR2 SVGAGI. V was clipped by 2 bases and J by 8 bases; unmatched bases: 6. The CDR3 has 15 residues. CDR3 sequence: CASSYEASGRYEQFF. The CDR3 DNA sequence: TGTGCCAGCAGTTACGAGGCTAGCGGGAGATATGAGCAGTTCTTC.

The V gene is TRBV16, the J gene TRBJ1-5, with a tentative D call TRBD1 (6 bases). Germline CDR1 is KGHSY and CDR2 is FQNENV. The CDR3 contains 15 residues. V lost 1 base, J lost 7 bases, and 14 bases lay in between. The DNA of the CDR3 is TGTGCCAGCAGCCAATTTTCGGGGGGCGGGCAGCCCCAGCATTTT. Its protein is CASSQFSGGGQPQHF.

The chain is built from TRBV6-5 and TRBJ1-2, with 9 bases aligning to TRBD1. Germline-derived CDR1 and CDR2 are MNHEY and SVGAGI. The CDR3 contains 12 residues. Trimming removed 8 bases from V and 4 bases from J; junction bases left unmatched: 2. CDR3 nucleotides: TGTGCCAGCGGGACAGGGCTCTATGGCTACACCTTC. This translates into CASGTGLYGYTF.

V and J are TRBV7-8 and TRBJ1-2; the match to TRBD1 covers 7 bases. Germline V gene sequence: CDR1 SGHVS, CDR2 FQNEAQ. V lost 3 bases to trimming and J lost 8 bases; unmatched junction nucleotides: 9. CDR3 length equals 14 residues. The CDR3 protein is CASSFGTATEGYTF. The CDR3 DNA follows: TGTGCCAGCAGCTTTGGGACAGCTACCGAGGGCTACACCTTC.